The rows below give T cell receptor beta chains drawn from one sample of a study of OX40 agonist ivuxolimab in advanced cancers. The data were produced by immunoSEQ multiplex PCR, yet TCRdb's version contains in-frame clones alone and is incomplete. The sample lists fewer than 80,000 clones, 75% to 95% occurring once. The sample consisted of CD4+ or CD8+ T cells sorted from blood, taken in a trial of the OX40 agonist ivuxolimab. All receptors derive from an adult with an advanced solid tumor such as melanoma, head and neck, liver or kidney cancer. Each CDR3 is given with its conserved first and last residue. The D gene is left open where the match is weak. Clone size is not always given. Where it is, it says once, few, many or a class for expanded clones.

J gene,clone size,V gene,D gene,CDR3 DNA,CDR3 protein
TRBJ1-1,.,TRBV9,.,TGTGCCAGCAGCGTAGGGGGGACCTTAAAGAACACTGAAGCTTTCTTT,CASSVGGTLKNTEAFF
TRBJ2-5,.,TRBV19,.,TGTGCCAGTAGTATAGAATTAGGTGGGGGAGCGTACCAAGAGACCCAGTACTTC,CASSIELGGGAYQETQYF
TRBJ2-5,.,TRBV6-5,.,TGTGCCAGCAGCAGCCCGCGAGAGGTACAAGAGACCCAGTACTTC,CASSSPREVQETQYF
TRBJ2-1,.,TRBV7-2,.,TGTGCCAGCAGCTTAACCGGGACCTCTTTAAGCTCCTACAATGAGCAGTTCTTC,CASSLTGTSLSSYNEQFF
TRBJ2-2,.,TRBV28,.,TGTGCCAGCAGTTTGTGGGACACCGGGGAGCTGTTTTTT,CASSLWDTGELFF
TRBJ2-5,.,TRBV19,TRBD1,TGTGCCAGTAGTGCGGACAGGGGCGCCCCTGGGGAGAGACCCCAGTACTTC,CASSADRGAPGERPQYF
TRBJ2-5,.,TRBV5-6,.,TGTGCCAGCAGCACCCCGACTGAAGAGACCCAGTACTTC,CASSTPTEETQYF
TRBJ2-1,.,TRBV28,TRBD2,TGTGCCAGCAGGCCCACCGGGACTAGCGGGTTTCGTGAAGAGCAGTTCTTC,CASRPTGTSGFREEQFF
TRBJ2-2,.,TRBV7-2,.,TGTGCCAGCAGCCCCACGCAGCCCGGGGAGCTGTTTTTT,CASSPTQPGELFF
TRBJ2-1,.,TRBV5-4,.,TGTGCCAGCAGCTTGAGCCCTTCTCATGAGCAGTTCTTC,CASSLSPSHEQFF
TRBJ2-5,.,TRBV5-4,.,TGTGCCAGCAGCTGGGAAGCTTTTGGAGAGACCCAGTACTTC,CASSWEAFGETQYF
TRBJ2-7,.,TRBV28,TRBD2,TGTGCCAGCACTTTAGGGACTAGCGCCTACGAGCAGTACTTC,CASTLGTSAYEQYF
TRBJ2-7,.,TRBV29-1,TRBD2,TGCAGCGTTGCCTCTCCTAGCGGAAGATACGAGCAGTACTTC,CSVASPSGRYEQYF
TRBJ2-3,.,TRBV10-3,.,TGTGCCACCGCCAAGACTTCGGATACGCAGTATTTT,CATAKTSDTQYF
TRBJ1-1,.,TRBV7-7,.,TGTGCTAGCAGCCGTCCGGGGGGCCCGGTGAACACTGAAGCTTTCTTT,CASSRPGGPVNTEAFF
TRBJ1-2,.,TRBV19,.,TGTGCCAGTACCCGCCGGGGGACCGGGGCCGGCTACACCTTC,CASTRRGTGAGYTF
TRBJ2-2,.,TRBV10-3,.,TGTGCCATCAGTGCGGGCGGAACGGGCACCGGGGAGCTGTTTTTT,CAISAGGTGTGELFF
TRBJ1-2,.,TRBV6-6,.,TGTGCCAGCAGCACCCCGGCCGTCAGCGGCTACACCTTC,CASSTPAVSGYTF
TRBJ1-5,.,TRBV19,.,TGTGCCACCCTGGCCCGGGGGGCAGGCAATCAGCCCCAGCATTTT,CATLARGAGNQPQHF
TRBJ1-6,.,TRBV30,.,TGTGCCTGTACGGGACAATGGGGTTCACCCCTCCACTTT,CACTGQWGSPLHF
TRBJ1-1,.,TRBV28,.,TGTGCCAGCGGATTGGCTGCCTACACTGAAGCTTTCTTT,CASGLAAYTEAFF
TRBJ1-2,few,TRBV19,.,TGTGCCAGTATCACAGGGACTTATGGCTACACCTTC,CASITGTYGYTF
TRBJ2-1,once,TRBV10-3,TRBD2,TGTGCCATCAGTGAGTCCCGGACTAGCGGGGACAATGAGCAGTTCTTC,CAISESRTSGDNEQFF